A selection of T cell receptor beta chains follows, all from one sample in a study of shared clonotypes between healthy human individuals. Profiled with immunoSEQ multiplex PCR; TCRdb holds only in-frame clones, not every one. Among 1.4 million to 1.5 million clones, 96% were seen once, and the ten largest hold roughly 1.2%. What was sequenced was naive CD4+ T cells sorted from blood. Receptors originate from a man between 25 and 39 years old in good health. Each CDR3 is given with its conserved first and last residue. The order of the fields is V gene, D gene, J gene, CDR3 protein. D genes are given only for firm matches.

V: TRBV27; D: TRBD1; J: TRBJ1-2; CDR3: CASSLGGPGQGSGLGGYTF
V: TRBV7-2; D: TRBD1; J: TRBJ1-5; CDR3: CASSRRGPGTGVNQPQHF
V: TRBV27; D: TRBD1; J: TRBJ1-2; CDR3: CASSSTGGGYGYTF
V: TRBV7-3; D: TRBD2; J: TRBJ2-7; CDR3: CASSLRAGKAYEQYF
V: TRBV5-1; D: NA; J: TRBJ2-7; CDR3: CASSRDGDSYEQYF
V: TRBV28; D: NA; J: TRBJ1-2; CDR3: CASSLWAPYGYTF
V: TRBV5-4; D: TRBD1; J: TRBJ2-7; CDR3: CASSRGTGAAYEQYF
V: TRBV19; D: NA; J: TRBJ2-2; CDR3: CASSTRQGTGELFF
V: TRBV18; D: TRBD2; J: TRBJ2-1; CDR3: CASSPLAGTYNEQFF
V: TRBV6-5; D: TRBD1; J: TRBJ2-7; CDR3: CASKKAGTGVYEQYF
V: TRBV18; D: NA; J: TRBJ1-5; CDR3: CASSPLGEDQPQHF
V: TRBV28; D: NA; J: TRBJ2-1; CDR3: CATRGELRSEQFF
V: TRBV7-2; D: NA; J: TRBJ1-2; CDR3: CASSLRPAEYGYTF
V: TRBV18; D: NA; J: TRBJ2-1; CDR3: CASSQGVISYNEQFF
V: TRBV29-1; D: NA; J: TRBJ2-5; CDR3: CSVVWGPRAQYF
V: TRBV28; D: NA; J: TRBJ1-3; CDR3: CASMWRGGTIYF
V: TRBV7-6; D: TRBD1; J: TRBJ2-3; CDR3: CASSLGTGAISTDTQYF
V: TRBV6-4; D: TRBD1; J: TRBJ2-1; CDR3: CASSKDRSSYNEQFF
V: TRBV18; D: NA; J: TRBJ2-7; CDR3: CASSPSTYEQYF
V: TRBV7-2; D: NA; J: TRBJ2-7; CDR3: CASSPPGLVSYEQYF
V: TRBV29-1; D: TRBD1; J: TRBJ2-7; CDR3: CSVVDRGKYEQYF
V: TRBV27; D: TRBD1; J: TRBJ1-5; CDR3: CASSTQGGQPQHF
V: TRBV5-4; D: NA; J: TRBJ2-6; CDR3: CASSLGSSSGANVLTF
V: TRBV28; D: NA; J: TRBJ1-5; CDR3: CASSLQRGRYQPQHF
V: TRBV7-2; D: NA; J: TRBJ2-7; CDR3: CASSDFLVPPYEQYF
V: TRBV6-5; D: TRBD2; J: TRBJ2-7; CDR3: CASRGTSPSYEQYF
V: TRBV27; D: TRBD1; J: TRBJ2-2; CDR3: CASRRQGRNTGELFF
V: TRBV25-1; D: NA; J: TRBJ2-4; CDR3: CASSPGQPNIQYF
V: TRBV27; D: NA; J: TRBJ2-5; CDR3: CASSLGPPKETQYF
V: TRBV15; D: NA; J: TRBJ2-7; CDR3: CATSIGPYEQYF
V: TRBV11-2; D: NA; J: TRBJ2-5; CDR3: CASSSGGLEQETQYF
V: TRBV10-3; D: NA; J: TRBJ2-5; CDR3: CATADRFDGTYQETQYF
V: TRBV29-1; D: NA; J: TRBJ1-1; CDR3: CSVGRNSGGTEAFF
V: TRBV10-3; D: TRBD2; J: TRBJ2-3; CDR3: CAISELRGRDTQYF
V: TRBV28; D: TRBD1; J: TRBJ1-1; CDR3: CASSLIQGGDTEAFF
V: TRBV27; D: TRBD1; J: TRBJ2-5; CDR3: CASSLLGTGNLRDRETQYF
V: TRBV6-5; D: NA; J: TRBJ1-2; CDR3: CASSYSSGANYGYTF
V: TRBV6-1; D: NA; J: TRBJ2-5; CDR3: CASSEADGQTQYF
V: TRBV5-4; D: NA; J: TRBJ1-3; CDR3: CASSLVGPPTGNTIYF
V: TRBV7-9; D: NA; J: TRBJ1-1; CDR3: CASSFGPTGLAFF
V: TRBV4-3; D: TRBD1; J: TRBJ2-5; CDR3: CASSQEQGSKETQYF
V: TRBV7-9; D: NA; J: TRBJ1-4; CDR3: CASSLPGILNEKLFF
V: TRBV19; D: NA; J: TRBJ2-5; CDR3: CASSMWGPQETQYF
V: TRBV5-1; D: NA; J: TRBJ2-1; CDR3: CASSLQGFTYNEQFF
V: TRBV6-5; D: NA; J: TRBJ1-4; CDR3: CASSAGRLLFF
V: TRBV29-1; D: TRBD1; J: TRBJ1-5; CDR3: CSVRQGSQPQHF
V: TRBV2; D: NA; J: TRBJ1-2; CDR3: CASTEGRWNYGYTF
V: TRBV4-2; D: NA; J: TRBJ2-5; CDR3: CASSQRPGPQQETQYF
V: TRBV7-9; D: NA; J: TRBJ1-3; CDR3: CASSSRGTSGNTIYF
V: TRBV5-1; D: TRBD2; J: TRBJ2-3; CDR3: CASSLAGLAGGAVVTDTQYF
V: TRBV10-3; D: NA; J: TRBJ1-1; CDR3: CAISPTGTPNTEAFF
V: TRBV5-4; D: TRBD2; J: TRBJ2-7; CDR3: CASSFGGRASYEQYF
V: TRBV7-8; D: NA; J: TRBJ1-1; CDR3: CASSLGGMNTEAFF